Following are 21 T cell receptor beta chains from one sample sequenced in a study of CD8 T cells in Susac syndrome (dated by TCRdb to the late 2010s). Library creation used the immunoSEQ multiplex PCR assay. RNA was extracted using the RNeasy kit, and roughly 0.45 to 1 ug of the RNA was reverse transcribed with random hexamers. The public reads were reprocessed in TCRdb via fastp at Q25 and MiXCR, keeping in-frame beta chains. Rows with one shared CDR3 protein collapse into an entry with the most common genes and DNA. The sample table contains around 300,000 distinct CDR3 sequences; only one count was recorded for almost 85% of them. The top ten clones comprise approximately 0.2% of the sample. The sequenced material came from CD8+ T cells from PBMCs. The receptors derive from a human donor with multiple sclerosis.

The chain recombines TRBV20-1 with TRBJ2-5; 14 nucleotides match TRBD2. V lost 0 bases, J lost 5 bases, and 14 bases stayed unmatched. The CDR3 length is 19 residues. Germline loops: CDR1 DFQATT, CDR2 SNEGSKA (reference sequence). The CDR3 sequence is CSARDSRASGLAGEETQYF. CDR3 sequence (DNA): TGCAGTGCTAGAGATTCCCGGGCGTCGGGACTAGCGGGAGAGGAGACCCAGTACTTC.

The chain is built from TRBV20-1 and TRBJ1-2; the D gene is possibly TRBD1 (6 bases). There are 16 residues in the CDR3. Deletions cut 4 bases from V and 3 bases from J, with 21 bases between. Looked up from germline, CDR1 is DFQATT and CDR2 is SNEGSKA (reference sequence). CDR3 sequence reads: CSAKLRDRSPYYGYTF. The DNA of the CDR3 is TGCAGTGCTAAACTTCGAGACAGGTCCCCCTACTATGGCTACACCTTC.

V usage is TRBV10-3 and J usage is TRBJ1-4; D is uncertain. CDR1 is ENHRY and CDR2 is SYGVKD in the germline V gene. V was shortened by 3 bases and J by 8 bases, with 10 bases between the two germline ends. This CDR3 spans 13 amino acids. CDR3 nucleotides: TGTGCCATCAGTGATATCAGGAAGGAAAAACTGTTTTTT. It yields the protein CAISDIRKEKLFF.

This clonotype was picked up one time. The J gene is TRBJ1-4, the V gene TRBV15, with D perhaps matching TRBD1 (6 bases). The V end was cut by 4 bases, the J end by 8 bases, with 17 bases between. Per germline, CDR1 LNHNV and CDR2 YYDKDF (reference sequence). CDR3 length equals 15 residues. Written as DNA, the CDR3 is TGTGCCACCAGCACCGAAGGGGGTCTAGGAGAAAAACTGTTTTTT. Residues: CATSTEGGLGEKLFF.

The DNA of the CDR3 is TGTGCCAGCAGCCCCCTGGGGCCAGGGGGCCACGAGCAGTACTTC. Translating gives CASSPLGPGGHEQYF. The J gene is TRBJ2-7, the V gene TRBV27, with TRBD1 matching 8 bases. Germline V gives CDR1 MNHEY, CDR2 SMNVEV (reference sequence). The CDR3 has 15 residues. Unmatched junction bases numbered 12, after V lost 6 bases and J lost 5 bases.

The chain joins TRBV5-6 to TRBJ1-1; 7 bases are shared with TRBD1. Germline V CDR1 and CDR2: SGHDT, YYEEEE. V gave up 4 bases and J gave up 2 bases; unmatched junction bases: 5. This CDR3 is built from 14 residues. The DNA for the CDR3 is TGTGCCAGCAGCGACGACAGGGTTAACACTGAAGCTTTCTTT. Encoded protein: CASSDDRVNTEAFF.

V gene TRBV14 combines with J gene TRBJ2-1; tentative D call: TRBD2 (6 bases). The CDR3 runs to 16 residues. Germline values: CDR1 SGHDN, CDR2 FVKESK. Trimming took off 0 bases at V and 2 bases at J, with 11 bases between the two ends. CDR3 protein: CASSQDGGPPYNEQFF. The CDR3 nucleotides are TGTGCCAGCAGCCAAGATGGAGGGCCCCCCTACAATGAGCAGTTCTTC.

V gene TRBV27 combines with J gene TRBJ2-5; the match to TRBD2 covers 12 bases. CDR3 length: 16 residues. Germline CDR1 is MNHEY and CDR2 is SMNVEV (reference sequence). V dropped 6 bases and J dropped 4; count of bases not matched to a gene: 9. CDR3 region: CASSQTSGRFGETQYF. In DNA, the CDR3 is TGTGCCAGCAGCCAAACTAGCGGGAGGTTTGGAGAGACCCAGTACTTC.

CDR3 nucleotides: TGCGCCAGCAGCCAAAACACCGAACGAGAGACCCAGTACTTC. Its translation: CASSQNTERETQYF. V is TRBV4-1 and J is TRBJ2-5; D is unresolved. The germline CDR1 and CDR2 sequences are MGHRA and YSYEKL. With 2 bases removed from V and 4 bases from J, the gap between germline ends came to 11 bases. This CDR3 is 14 amino acids long.

This rearrangement joins TRBV7-9 to TRBJ2-2; D is unresolved. The CDR3 totals 15 residues. The V end lost 4 bases, the J end lost 5 bases, and 14 bases lay between the germline ends. Per the germline V gene, CDR1 is SEHNR and CDR2 is FQNEAQ (reference sequence). The CDR3 DNA reads as TGTGCCAGCAGCTCCCCTTACGTGGGAACCGGGGAGCTGTTTTTT. It is translated as CASSSPYVGTGELFF.

The genes are TRBV5-4 and TRBJ1-1, with D possibly being TRBD1 (5 bases). Trimming took 5 bases from V and 5 from J, leaving 22 bases between them. The CDR3 has 16 amino acids. Germline CDR1 reads SGHNT; CDR2 reads YYREEE (reference sequence). This chain's CDR3 is CASRQGYIGSVTEAFF. DNA for the CDR3: TGTGCCAGCAGGCAGGGTTATATCGGCAGTGTGACTGAAGCTTTCTTT.

V gene TRBV20-1 combines with J gene TRBJ2-1; no clear D. Germline V gives CDR1 DFQATT, CDR2 SNEGSKA (reference sequence). This CDR3 spans 15 amino acids. Trimming pared 4 bases from V and 6 bases from J, leaving 19 bases between. CDR3 sequence: CSATAGHVMANEQFF. Written as DNA, the CDR3 is TGCAGTGCTACCGCCGGTCATGTGATGGCCAATGAGCAGTTCTTC.

The chain employs TRBV5-4 and TRBJ2-7; TRBD2 agrees at 10 bases. Losses at the gene ends were 4 bases for V and 2 bases for J; bases not matched to a gene: 9. The germline V gene has CDR1 SGHNT and CDR2 YYREEE (reference sequence). The CDR3 is made up of 16 amino acids. CDR3 region: CASSNELAGRPYEQYF. The CDR3 DNA reads as TGTGCCAGCAGCAACGAACTAGCGGGAAGACCCTACGAGCAGTACTTC.

The chain is built from TRBV15 and TRBJ2-7; either TRBD1 or TRBD2 may supply D (5 bases each). The CDR3 is made up of 17 amino acids. The germline V gene has CDR1 LNHNV and CDR2 YYDKDF (reference sequence). Trimming left V 3 bases short and J 3 bases short, with 21 bases between. The CDR3 sequence is CATSRDPRGMSRYEQYF. The CDR3 DNA follows: TGTGCCACCAGCAGGGACCCACGGGGCATGTCCCGCTACGAGCAGTACTTC.

J is TRBJ2-1 and V is TRBV5-1, with a weak D call TRBD1 (6 bases). Germline V gene lookup returns CDR1 SGHRS and CDR2 YFSETQ. V was clipped by 2 bases and J by 4 bases, with 10 bases between them. This CDR3 has 14 residues. CDR3 DNA sequence: TGCGCCAGCAGCTTTCCGGACAGTTACAATGAGCAGTTCTTC. Its translation: CASSFPDSYNEQFF.

The V call is TRBV30, the J call TRBJ2-7; D not resolved. Trimming stripped 2 bases from V and 5 bases from J, with 13 bases between. Per the germline V gene, CDR1 is GTSNPN and CDR2 is SVGIG (reference sequence). The CDR3 spans 13 residues. CDR3 sequence reads: CAWSQGPGNEQYF. CDR3 in DNA: TGTGCCTGGAGTCAAGGGCCGGGCAACGAGCAGTACTTC.

In DNA form, the CDR3 reads TGTGCCAGCAGTTGGGAACTTGCACTCGAGCAGTACTTC. It yields the protein CASSWELALEQYF. The chain carries TRBV27 and TRBJ2-7, with D unresolved. Germline V gene data show CDR1 as MNHEY and CDR2 as SMNVEV (reference sequence). The CDR3 runs to 13 residues. Trimming cost V 4 bases and J 6 bases, with 13 bases left between them.

The J gene is TRBJ2-1, the V gene TRBV5-1, with no clear D. The germline V gene has CDR1 SGHRS and CDR2 YFSETQ. This CDR3 has 16 residues. V was trimmed by 5 bases and J by 4 bases, leaving 19 bases between them. The CDR3 spells CASRRRVSLPYNEQFF. The CDR3 DNA reads as TGCGCCAGCAGAAGAAGGGTCAGCCTCCCTTACAATGAGCAGTTCTTC.

The chain couples TRBV4-3 to TRBJ1-5; perhaps TRBD1 as D (5 bases). V was trimmed by 2 bases and J by 5 bases, leaving 22 bases between them. The length of the CDR3 is 18 residues. Germline assignment: CDR1 LGHNA and CDR2 YSLEER. The CDR3 loop is CASSQQPQEQVGDQPQHF. CDR3 in DNA: TGCGCCAGCAGCCAACAACCCCAGGAACAGGTAGGGGATCAGCCCCAGCATTTT.

To note about this clonotype: Since a much larger clone is just one base distant, this may be a read error. The rearrangement uses TRBV5-4 and TRBJ1-2; 8 nucleotides match TRBD1. Germline V CDR1 and CDR2: SGHNT, YYREEE (reference sequence). The CDR3 consists of 15 residues. The CDR3 nucleotides are TGTGCCTGCAGCACTCGCGGACAGGGCAACTATGGCTACACCTTC. Protein: CACSTRGQGNYGYTF.

V gene TRBV2 combines with J gene TRBJ2-3; D unresolved. Germline CDR1 is SNHLY and CDR2 is FYNNEI. The V gene lost 6 bases and the J gene lost 0 bases, with 16 bases spanning the gap. CDR3 size: 16 residues. CDR3 in amino acids: CASRISLGRSTDTQYF. In DNA form, the CDR3 reads TGTGCCAGCAGGATTTCGCTGGGCCGTAGCACAGATACGCAGTATTTT.